A selection of T cell receptor beta chains follows, all from one sample in a study of OX40 agonist ivuxolimab in advanced cancers. Measured with immunoSEQ multiplex PCR; TCRdb has only the in-frame clones, and not every one. Counted here are approximately 70,000 clones, roughly 86% occurring once; the ten biggest clones make up 6.5% to 7.5%. Sample: CD4+ or CD8+ T cells sorted from blood, taken in a trial of the OX40 agonist ivuxolimab. These receptors came from an adult with an advanced solid tumor such as melanoma, head and neck, liver or kidney cancer. Both conserved end residues are part of each CDR3. Each record gives: D gene, J gene, V gene, clone size, CDR3 DNA, CDR3 protein. A D gene is named only where the DNA matches it firmly. Where a row states a size, it is once, few, many or the class of an expanded clone; other rows omit it.

d_call: NA
j_call: TRBJ2-1
v_call: TRBV4-1
clone_size: NA
cdr3_nt: TGCGCCAGCAGCCAAACAGCCTCCTACAATGAGCAGTTCTTC
cdr3_aa: CASSQTASYNEQFF

d_call: NA
j_call: TRBJ2-5
v_call: TRBV5-6
clone_size: NA
cdr3_nt: TGTGCCAGCAGCTTTGGGGAGACCCAGTACTTC
cdr3_aa: CASSFGETQYF

d_call: TRBD1
j_call: TRBJ2-3
v_call: TRBV19
clone_size: NA
cdr3_nt: TGTGCCAGTAGTATCCTTGGACAGGGGGCAGATACGCAGTATTTT
cdr3_aa: CASSILGQGADTQYF

d_call: NA
j_call: TRBJ1-1
v_call: TRBV6-5
clone_size: NA
cdr3_nt: TGTGCCAGCAGTTACCGTCCCTGGGACACTGAAGCTTTCTTT
cdr3_aa: CASSYRPWDTEAFF

d_call: TRBD1
j_call: TRBJ1-5
v_call: TRBV27
clone_size: NA
cdr3_nt: TGTGCCAGCAGGCTACAGGGGGCAAGGAGCGGCAATCAGCCCCAGCATTTT
cdr3_aa: CASRLQGARSGNQPQHF

d_call: NA
j_call: TRBJ2-3
v_call: TRBV5-1
clone_size: NA
cdr3_nt: TGCGCCAGCAGCTTGGCAGCAAACGTAGGGAAACTCACAGATACGCAGTATTTT
cdr3_aa: CASSLAANVGKLTDTQYF

d_call: NA
j_call: TRBJ2-2
v_call: TRBV18
clone_size: NA
cdr3_nt: TGTGCCAGCTCACCACAGGGTGCCACCGGGGAGCTGTTTTTT
cdr3_aa: CASSPQGATGELFF

d_call: NA
j_call: TRBJ2-5
v_call: TRBV21-1
clone_size: NA
cdr3_nt: TGTGAGTGGGAGGGATTCCAAGAGACCCAGTACTTC
cdr3_aa: CEWEGFQETQYF

d_call: NA
j_call: TRBJ2-1
v_call: TRBV6-1
clone_size: once
cdr3_nt: TGTGCCAGCAGGTCAGGGATCTCCTACAATGAGCAGTTCTTC
cdr3_aa: CASRSGISYNEQFF

d_call: TRBD1
j_call: TRBJ1-1
v_call: TRBV7-3
clone_size: NA
cdr3_nt: TGTGCCAGCAGCCACGGACAGGGAGGAACGGGCGGGGCTGAAGCTTTCTTT
cdr3_aa: CASSHGQGGTGGAEAFF

d_call: TRBD1
j_call: TRBJ1-1
v_call: TRBV23-1
clone_size: NA
cdr3_nt: TGCGCCAGCAGTCAGATCCGGGACAGGAATTCTATGGACACTGAAGCTTTCTTT
cdr3_aa: CASSQIRDRNSMDTEAFF

d_call: NA
j_call: TRBJ2-7
v_call: TRBV11-2
clone_size: NA
cdr3_nt: TGTGCCAGCAGCTTGAGTGGCTCCTACGAGCAGTACTTC
cdr3_aa: CASSLSGSYEQYF

d_call: TRBD2
j_call: TRBJ2-1
v_call: TRBV6-5
clone_size: NA
cdr3_nt: TGTGCCAGCAGTTACGGGACTAGCTTGAGTGAGCAGTTCTTC
cdr3_aa: CASSYGTSLSEQFF

d_call: TRBD2
j_call: TRBJ2-3
v_call: TRBV7-9
clone_size: NA
cdr3_nt: TGTGCCAGCAGCTTAGCCCCGGGACTAGCGGGACGCAAAGCAGATACGCAGTATTTT
cdr3_aa: CASSLAPGLAGRKADTQYF

d_call: NA
j_call: TRBJ1-5
v_call: TRBV5-8
clone_size: NA
cdr3_nt: TGTGCCAGCAGCTTGGGTGATAGGACAAATCAGCCCCAGCATTTT
cdr3_aa: CASSLGDRTNQPQHF

d_call: NA
j_call: TRBJ2-7
v_call: TRBV27
clone_size: NA
cdr3_nt: TGTGCCAGCAGGGATCAGGGAGGAGGCTACGAGCAGTACTTC
cdr3_aa: CASRDQGGGYEQYF

d_call: NA
j_call: TRBJ2-5
v_call: TRBV11-3
clone_size: NA
cdr3_nt: TGTGCCAGCAGCTTTGGACATCCAAAGGAGACCCAGTACTTC
cdr3_aa: CASSFGHPKETQYF

d_call: NA
j_call: TRBJ1-4
v_call: TRBV30
clone_size: NA
cdr3_nt: TGTGCCTGGCAACCCCGGGAACCTATAGCGGGAAAACTGTTTTTT
cdr3_aa: CAWQPREPIAGKLFF

d_call: TRBD2
j_call: TRBJ2-6
v_call: TRBV28
clone_size: NA
cdr3_nt: TGTGCCAGCAGTTTATTCCGGGGGGAGGCTGGGGCCAACGTCCTGACTTTC
cdr3_aa: CASSLFRGEAGANVLTF

d_call: NA
j_call: TRBJ1-5
v_call: TRBV2
clone_size: few
cdr3_nt: TGTGCCAGCACTAAGTCCGGACAACTAAATCAGCCCCAGCATTTT
cdr3_aa: CASTKSGQLNQPQHF

d_call: NA
j_call: TRBJ2-5
v_call: TRBV18
clone_size: few
cdr3_nt: TGTGCCAGCTCACCACCCCAGGGAGAGACCCAGTACTTC
cdr3_aa: CASSPPQGETQYF

d_call: NA
j_call: TRBJ1-2
v_call: TRBV7-2
clone_size: NA
cdr3_nt: TGTGCCAGCAGCCCTGGACTCTTCTATGGCTACACCTTC
cdr3_aa: CASSPGLFYGYTF

d_call: TRBD2
j_call: TRBJ2-1
v_call: TRBV11-2
clone_size: NA
cdr3_nt: TGTGCCAGCAGCCCCATAGGCGGGAGGAATGAGCAGTTCTTC
cdr3_aa: CASSPIGGRNEQFF

d_call: TRBD2
j_call: TRBJ2-3
v_call: TRBV5-1
clone_size: NA
cdr3_nt: TGCGCCAGCAGCCCCCACCTTAGCGGGAGGGCCAAAGATACGCAGTATTTT
cdr3_aa: CASSPHLSGRAKDTQYF

d_call: NA
j_call: TRBJ2-7
v_call: TRBV4-1
clone_size: NA
cdr3_nt: TGCGCCAGCAGCCGGGGGGTTGACAGACTTTCCTACGAGCAGTACTTC
cdr3_aa: CASSRGVDRLSYEQYF

d_call: NA
j_call: TRBJ2-3
v_call: TRBV6-5
clone_size: NA
cdr3_nt: TGTGCCAGCAGCTTGTCGGATACGCAGTATTTT
cdr3_aa: CASSLSDTQYF

d_call: TRBD1
j_call: TRBJ1-1
v_call: TRBV11-3
clone_size: few
cdr3_nt: TGTGCCAGCAGCTCAGGACAGGCGAACACTGAAGCTTTCTTT
cdr3_aa: CASSSGQANTEAFF

d_call: NA
j_call: TRBJ1-1
v_call: TRBV11-3
clone_size: NA
cdr3_nt: TGTGCCAGCAGCCCTAGGGAGAACACTGAAGCTTTCTTT
cdr3_aa: CASSPRENTEAFF

d_call: NA
j_call: TRBJ2-4
v_call: TRBV20-1
clone_size: NA
cdr3_nt: TGCAGTGCTAGAACAGTGGACATTCAGTACTTC
cdr3_aa: CSARTVDIQYF

d_call: NA
j_call: TRBJ2-6
v_call: TRBV4-3
clone_size: NA
cdr3_nt: TGCGCCAGCAGCCCATCAGCAGGGACTCCCTCTGGGGCCAACGTCCTGACTTTC
cdr3_aa: CASSPSAGTPSGANVLTF

d_call: NA
j_call: TRBJ1-1
v_call: TRBV5-5
clone_size: NA
cdr3_nt: TGTGCCAGCAGCCCGATCAGCTTGAACACTGAAGCTTTCTTT
cdr3_aa: CASSPISLNTEAFF

d_call: NA
j_call: TRBJ2-7
v_call: TRBV6-6
clone_size: NA
cdr3_nt: TGTGCCAGCAGTTACTCAGGTCGGGGCTTGTACTTC
cdr3_aa: CASSYSGRGLYF

d_call: NA
j_call: TRBJ1-4
v_call: TRBV7-6
clone_size: NA
cdr3_nt: TGTGCCAGCGGAGAATCGGGGGGAGAAGAAAAACTGTTTTTT
cdr3_aa: CASGESGGEEKLFF

d_call: NA
j_call: TRBJ1-5
v_call: TRBV5-1
clone_size: few
cdr3_nt: TGCGCCAGCAGCTTGGGGGACAATCAGCCCCAGCATTTT
cdr3_aa: CASSLGDNQPQHF

d_call: NA
j_call: TRBJ1-1
v_call: TRBV6-5
clone_size: few
cdr3_nt: TGTGCCACCTACCGGAGCCCGGGTGAAGCTTTCTTT
cdr3_aa: CATYRSPGEAFF

d_call: TRBD1
j_call: TRBJ2-2
v_call: TRBV6-5
clone_size: once
cdr3_nt: TGTGCCAGCAGTTGGGACAGGGAGTCGAGCACCGGGGAGCTGTTTTTT
cdr3_aa: CASSWDRESSTGELFF

d_call: NA
j_call: TRBJ2-5
v_call: TRBV6-6
clone_size: NA
cdr3_nt: TGTGCCAGCAGTTATTCGGGGGAAGAGACCCAGTACTTC
cdr3_aa: CASSYSGEETQYF

d_call: NA
j_call: TRBJ1-2
v_call: TRBV6-6
clone_size: NA
cdr3_nt: TGTGCCAGCAGACCGACAGTTGACTATGGCTACACCTTC
cdr3_aa: CASRPTVDYGYTF

d_call: NA
j_call: TRBJ2-5
v_call: TRBV29-1
clone_size: NA
cdr3_nt: TGCAGCGTTGACTACCAAGAGACCCAGTACTTC
cdr3_aa: CSVDYQETQYF

d_call: NA
j_call: TRBJ2-1
v_call: TRBV5-6
clone_size: once
cdr3_nt: TGTGCCAGCAGCAGGATAAACAATGAGCAGTTCTTC
cdr3_aa: CASSRINNEQFF

d_call: NA
j_call: TRBJ2-6
v_call: TRBV6-5
clone_size: NA
cdr3_nt: TGTGCCAGCAGTTACTTGGGGTTCACTGGGGCCAACGTCCTGACTTTC
cdr3_aa: CASSYLGFTGANVLTF

d_call: NA
j_call: TRBJ1-2
v_call: TRBV19
clone_size: NA
cdr3_nt: TGTGCCAGTAGTTTCCGGAGGGCAGGCGCAGCCTATGGCTACACCTTC
cdr3_aa: CASSFRRAGAAYGYTF

d_call: NA
j_call: TRBJ2-1
v_call: TRBV19
clone_size: few
cdr3_nt: TGTGCCAGTAGTGATGGGGGGCTCGACAATGAGCAGTTCTTC
cdr3_aa: CASSDGGLDNEQFF

d_call: NA
j_call: TRBJ1-5
v_call: TRBV5-6
clone_size: NA
cdr3_nt: TGTGCCAGCAGCTTGGGCTTGACGCAGCCCCAGCATTTT
cdr3_aa: CASSLGLTQPQHF

d_call: NA
j_call: TRBJ1-1
v_call: TRBV19
clone_size: NA
cdr3_nt: TGTGCCAGTAGTATAAGGCTACAGGGAACGAACACTGAAGCTTTCTTT
cdr3_aa: CASSIRLQGTNTEAFF

d_call: NA
j_call: TRBJ1-3
v_call: TRBV11-3
clone_size: NA
cdr3_nt: TGTGCCAGCAGCTTAGGAGACGGCTATTCGGACACCATATATTTT
cdr3_aa: CASSLGDGYSDTIYF

d_call: NA
j_call: TRBJ2-5
v_call: TRBV10-3
clone_size: NA
cdr3_nt: TGTGCCATCAGTCAAGGAGGGGTAGAGACCCAGTACTTC
cdr3_aa: CAISQGGVETQYF

d_call: NA
j_call: TRBJ1-3
v_call: TRBV6-1
clone_size: NA
cdr3_nt: TGTGCCAGCAGTGAAGGTGGGCGGACCTCTGGAAACACCATATATTTT
cdr3_aa: CASSEGGRTSGNTIYF

d_call: TRBD1
j_call: TRBJ1-5
v_call: TRBV19
clone_size: NA
cdr3_nt: TGTGCCAGTAGTATCGGGACAGGGCCAAATCAGCCCCAGCATTTT
cdr3_aa: CASSIGTGPNQPQHF

d_call: NA
j_call: TRBJ1-2
v_call: TRBV25-1
clone_size: medium-sized
cdr3_nt: TGTGCCAGCAGTGATGCGGCAGGGTCTCTCTACACCTTC
cdr3_aa: CASSDAAGSLYTF

d_call: NA
j_call: TRBJ2-1
v_call: TRBV6-6
clone_size: NA
cdr3_nt: TGTGCCAGCAGCCCTCGGACCCGCTCCTACAATGAGCAGTTCTTC
cdr3_aa: CASSPRTRSYNEQFF

d_call: NA
j_call: TRBJ2-1
v_call: TRBV29-1
clone_size: NA
cdr3_nt: TGCAGCGTTGCGGGCAATGAGCAGTTCTTC
cdr3_aa: CSVAGNEQFF

d_call: NA
j_call: TRBJ2-1
v_call: TRBV20-1
clone_size: NA
cdr3_nt: TGCAGCGCGCTGAGCTACAATGAGCAGTTCTTC
cdr3_aa: CSALSYNEQFF

d_call: NA
j_call: TRBJ2-7
v_call: TRBV7-9
clone_size: NA
cdr3_nt: TGTGCCAGCACCAGGGGGGGCAACTACGAGCAGTACTTC
cdr3_aa: CASTRGGNYEQYF

d_call: NA
j_call: TRBJ2-7
v_call: TRBV6-5
clone_size: NA
cdr3_nt: TGTGCCAGCAGTCTCCGCGGGATATCCTACGAGCAGTACTTC
cdr3_aa: CASSLRGISYEQYF